This T cell receptor (beta chain) was sequenced in a study of shared clonotypes between healthy human individuals (dated by TCRdb to about 2020). Looking at the study overall: Three men and a couple of women, aged 18 to 49 years, made up the cohort. Per donor, three plates each were used for CD4 naive and CD4 memory, two for CD8 naive, and one for CD8 memory. To estimate repertoire size and how much clonotypes are shared between individuals, the study performed deep sequencing of blood TCR repertoires from a few healthy adults. Libraries were prepared and TCR repertoires were sequenced by different laboratories using diverse techniques, in order to increase sequencing depth and limit assay-specific biases. Between about 0.8 and 8.9 billion PBMCs per donor were obtained by leukapheresis. What the research found in general, with its limitations: Sampling was restricted to blood, and TCR repertoires in tissue are likely to differ from TCR repertoires in blood. Naive subsets generally had larger estimated clonotype richness than memory subsets did. Based on pairwise subsampling, the degree of clonotype sharing among donors was expected to be affected by sequencing depth. Higher generation probabilities were observed for clonotypes shared by all four sorted-subset donors than for non-shared clonotypes. The small number of donors limited the genetic and exposure-history diversity represented. Even with the large sequencing depth, rarefaction of the sorted-subset datasets indicated that sequencing was incomplete. Sharing across four donors was observed for about 5% of naive CD4, less than 4% of naive CD8, over 2% of memory CD4, and roughly 0.4% of memory CD8 clonotypes.

Donors were healthy HIV-negative adults with no recently reported acute infections or vaccinations. Only Caucasian adults living in Nashville, Tennessee, USA were represented among the donors. CD4+ T cells were enriched by magnetic negative selection, after which naive cells were positively selected on CD45RA and the negative fraction was taken as the memory subset. After blood collection by leukapheresis, PBMCs were isolated using Ficoll-Histopaque density gradient centrifugation and then cryopreserved in the vapor phase of liquid nitrogen. Purity and quantity of every magnetically sorted T cell population were checked by analytical flow cytometry. Genomic DNA was isolated from every sorted fraction and measured by UV absorbance on a Nanodrop 2000c. Using the deep immunoSEQ assay, TCR CDR3 regions were amplified from genomic DNA by multiplex PCR. Genomic DNA extracted from each cell subset was distributed evenly over all wells of several immunoSEQ 96-well plates, and each plate served as one replicate. Each replicate PCR for sorted subsets received roughly 200 ng genomic DNA, equal to around 32,000 T cell genomes. Purified libraries were measured with a Qubit 3.0 fluorometer, size-checked on a Bioanalyzer 2100, and measured again with the KAPA Library Quantification kit. A separate single-read 150-cycle Illumina NextSeq 550 flow cell was used to sequence each immunoSEQ 96-well plate. Concerning the study's data processing: Because only junctional sequences without quality scores were contained in the immunoSEQ output, filtering matching that applied to full-length reads could not be performed. To assign V/J genes and CDR3, sequences were annotated against IMGT germline references using PyIR, a Python wrapper for IgBLAST v1.9. Reads were removed for weak V/J assignments (E-value above 1e-6), missing CDR3, stop codons, out-of-frame junctions, or ambiguous translated residues. A V3J clonotype was defined by an identical inferred V gene, J gene, and CDR3 amino acid sequence. Percentage overlap between repertoires was computed as shared unique clonotypes divided by the size of the smaller repertoire. Repertoire richness was assessed with RTK rarefaction, the Chao1 estimator, and Recon v2.1 estimates of unobserved clonotypes. For all TCRbeta clonotypes obtained by the gDNA method from four donors, generation probabilities were computed with OLGA. Here the immuneACCESS table is served through TCRdb, limited to in-frame sequences with V and J called. Missing clones are a known gap in these copies; in checked studies unresolved V genes cover under half, and the rest lacks a known reason. V and J calls and clone size are given by that table; D and trimming were obtained from the DNA. Present in this sample are about 990,000 clones, about four fifths of which were seen just once. The ten top clones hold roughly 0.57% of the sample.

Comments on this clone: The specificity of this receptor is unknown. No per-base quality is available; no much larger clone lies one base away.

The CDR3 starts with the cysteine, ends with the phenylalanine, and has 17 residues. The sequence is cut down to CDR3 DNA, 51 bases in frame from base 1. V and J lose 3 bases and 2 bases, and a span of 16 bases separates them. According to the germline V gene, CDR1 reads MDHEN and CDR2 reads SYDVKM. This receptor was taken from a man aged 18 to 30 in good health. Some clones in this sample may be carry-over from other donors' samples. Rearrangement joined TRBV28 to TRBJ1-4; the D gene is perhaps TRBD1, on 6 matching bases. The specimen sequenced was memory CD4+ T cells from PBMCs. According to the study, the label for this sample's cell subset or site signals: CD45RA-negative fraction. CDR3 region: CASSFAGVGLTNEKLFF. In nucleotides, the sequence is TGTGCCAGCAGTTTCGCAGGGGTAGGGCTGACTAATGAAAAACTGTTTTTT.